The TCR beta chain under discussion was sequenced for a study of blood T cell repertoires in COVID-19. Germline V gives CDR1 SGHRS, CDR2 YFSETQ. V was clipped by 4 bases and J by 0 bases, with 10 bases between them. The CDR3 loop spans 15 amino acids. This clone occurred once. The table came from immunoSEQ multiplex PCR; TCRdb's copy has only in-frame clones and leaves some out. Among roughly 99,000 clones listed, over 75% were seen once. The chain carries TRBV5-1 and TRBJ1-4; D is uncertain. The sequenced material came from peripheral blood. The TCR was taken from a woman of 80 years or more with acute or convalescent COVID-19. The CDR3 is CASSPWGATNEKLFF. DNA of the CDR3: TGCGCCAGCAGCCCCTGGGGAGCAACTAATGAAAAACTGTTTTTT.